The TCR beta chain described here comes from a study of OX40 agonist ivuxolimab in advanced cancers. About this clone itself: Its antigen is currently unknown. At one of its ends the junction is not consistent with the germline gene, which may arise from a read error.

The germline CDR1 and CDR2 sequences are MNHEY and SVGAGI. This CDR3 spans 8 amino acids. Repertoires were generated with immunoSEQ multiplex PCR, while TCRdb's copy carries only in-frame clones and drops some. The data contain around 60,000 clones, approximately 91% of them seen just once; the ten biggest clones take up more than 1.5%. Study-wide results and caveats: Expanded peripheral T cell antigen specificity was not determined. Both blood CD4+ and CD8+ T cells showed clonal growth by week 6 at 0.1 to 3.0 mg/kg. With doses of 0.1-3.0 mg/kg, partial responders showed among the lowest clonal expansion.

The source material was CD4+ or CD8+ T cells sorted from blood, sampled in a trial of the OX40 agonist ivuxolimab. The TCR was taken from an adult with an advanced solid tumor such as melanoma, head and neck, liver or kidney cancer. V gene TRBV6-5 combines with J gene TRBJ2-2, with D tentatively TRBD2 (6 bases). CDR3 sequence reads: CASGGSKW. For the CDR3, the DNA is TGTGCCAGCGGGGGGTCTAAGTGG.